These 25 T cell receptor beta chains were sequenced from one sample in a study of high-grade serous ovarian cancer treatment subgroups. Tumor samples were obtained before definitive surgery or chemotherapy. Data came from immunoSEQ multiplex PCR; TCRdb stores just in-frame clones and leaves some out. The sample contains roughly 20,000 clones, around 72% of which appear only once. The sample taken for sequencing was tumor tissue. Every receptor here comes from a human donor with high-grade serous ovarian cancer.

In its sample, this clone is medium-sized. V usage is TRBV4-3 and J usage is TRBJ1-2; a possible D gene is TRBD1 (5 bases). CDR3 size: 14 residues. V was trimmed by 0 bases and J by 13 bases, leaving 18 bases between them. Germline V gene lookup returns CDR1 LGHNA and CDR2 YSLEER. CDR3 amino acids: CASSQDTVRAAGTF. For the CDR3, the DNA is TGCGCCAGCAGCCAAGATACGGTCAGGGCGGCTGGCACCTTC.

This CDR3 reads CASSGTGGISTEAFF. In nucleotides, the CDR3 is TGTGCCAGCAGTGGGACAGGGGGCATCAGCACTGAAGCTTTCTTT. The chain uses TRBV2 and TRBJ1-1, with 11 bases lining up with TRBD1. CDR3 length: 15 amino acids. The J segment lost 4 bases and the V segment lost 4 bases, leaving 5 bases of the junction unmatched. The germline gives CDR1 SNHLY, CDR2 FYNNEI.

The V gene is TRBV5-6, the J gene TRBJ1-2, with a weak D call TRBD1 (6 bases). Germline V gene sequence: CDR1 SGHDT, CDR2 YYEEEE. V dropped 2 bases and J dropped 5 bases, with 13 bases sitting between them. The CDR3 is made up of 14 amino acids. CDR3 amino acids: CASSFSNGQYGYTF. CDR3 DNA: TGTGCCAGCAGCTTCTCTAATGGACAGTATGGCTACACCTTC. The full variable domain, in which reference TRBV5-6 and TRBJ1-2 provide the parts outside the CDR3, is DAGVTQSPTHLIKTRGQQVTLRCSPKSGHDTVSWYQQALGQGPQFIFQYYEEEERQRGNFPDRFSGHQFPNYSSELNVNALLLGDSALYLCASSFSNGQYGYTFGSGTRLTVV.

This clone turned up a few times. V and J are TRBV15 and TRBJ2-1; 10 positions agree with TRBD2. The junction had 7 bases not matched to a gene; V was cut back by 2 bases and J by 9 bases. This CDR3 is 15 amino acids long. The germline CDR1 and CDR2 sequences are LNHNV and YYDKDF (reference sequence). CDR3 DNA sequence: TGTGCCACCAGCAGAACCGGGACTAGCGATAGTGAGCAGTTCTTC. Encoded protein: CATSRTGTSDSEQFF.

This chain links TRBV7-2 with TRBJ2-1, with a weak D call TRBD2 (6 bases). The CDR3 is 14 residues long. In germline, CDR1 is SGHTA, CDR2 FQGNSA. V shed 4 bases and J shed 10 bases, with 17 bases lying between them. The CDR3 DNA reads as TGTGCCAGCAGCTCGGGACTGGAGGGCGGGGAGCAGTTCTTC. It encodes CASSSGLEGGEQFF.

V and J are TRBV7-9 and TRBJ1-1; 8 nucleotides line up with TRBD1. The V and J ends lost 3 bases and 7 bases, in that order; junction bases with no gene match: 4. This CDR3 is built from 13 residues. CDR1 and CDR2 from the germline V gene are SEHNR and FQNEAQ (reference sequence). This CDR3 reads CASSFQGASEAFF. In DNA form, the CDR3 reads TGTGCCAGCAGCTTCCAGGGGGCGAGTGAAGCTTTCTTT.

CDR3 residues: CASSIGLAGTYEQYF. The CDR3 DNA reads as TGTGCCAGTAGTATAGGACTAGCGGGGACCTACGAGCAGTACTTC. V usage is TRBV19 and J usage is TRBJ2-7; TRBD2 matches 11 bases. The CDR3 contains 15 residues. The V segment lost 1 base and the J segment 2 bases; nucleotides outside the gene matches: 1. Looked up from germline, CDR1 is LNHDA and CDR2 is SQIVND (reference sequence).

The rearrangement links TRBV7-2 to TRBJ2-5; TRBD2 matches at 11 bases. The V gene end was trimmed by 5 bases and the J gene end by 5 bases; junction bases not matched to a gene: 1. Germline loops: CDR1 SGHTA, CDR2 FQGNSA. This CDR3 has 13 residues. This CDR3 reads CASSRTSGETQYF. CDR3 nucleotide sequence: TGTGCCAGCAGCCGGACTAGCGGGGAGACCCAGTACTTC.

The chain employs TRBV29-1 and TRBJ2-5, with 7 bases fitting TRBD1. Germline V lookup: CDR1 SQVTM, CDR2 ANQGSEA. The trim removed 4 bases at V and 0 bases at J, leaving 2 bases unmatched. The CDR3 contains 13 residues. This CDR3 reads CSVARGHQETQYF. As DNA, the CDR3 is TGCAGCGTTGCGAGGGGGCACCAAGAGACCCAGTACTTC.

This clone has more than one count but fewer than ten. This rearrangement joins TRBV29-1 to TRBJ1-1; D may be TRBD1 (6 bases). Deletions cut 3 bases from V and 1 base from J, with 12 bases between. Germline loops: CDR1 SQVTM, CDR2 ANQGSEA. The CDR3 contains 14 residues. This chain's CDR3 is CSVESGTTNTEAFF. DNA for the CDR3: TGCAGCGTTGAGAGTGGGACAACGAACACTGAAGCTTTCTTT.

This clone was seen just once. This rearrangement joins TRBV5-5 to TRBJ1-2; a weak D match, TRBD1 (6 bases). Germline V CDR1 and CDR2: SGHKS, YYEKEE (reference sequence). This CDR3 spans 16 amino acids. V lost 0 bases and J 2 bases, leaving 14 bases between the germline ends. CDR3: CASSLAGGASNYGYTF. Here the CDR3 DNA reads TGTGCCAGCAGCTTGGCGGGGGGCGCATCGAACTATGGCTACACCTTC.

V is TRBV14 and J is TRBJ2-2; D not certain. This CDR3 has 13 amino acids. Deletions cut 0 bases from V and 8 bases from J, with 7 bases between. Germline-derived CDR1 and CDR2 are SGHDN and FVKESK. CDR3 DNA sequence: TGTGCCAGCAGCCAAGAGATGAGGGGGGAGCTGTTTTTT. It encodes CASSQEMRGELFF.

The chain has TRBV27 and TRBJ1-1; D is ambiguous. The CDR3 spans 13 residues. Germline V gives CDR1 MNHEY, CDR2 SMNVEV (reference sequence). Between the trimmed V and J ends, which lost 4 bases and 1 base, there was a span of 7 bases. CDR3 bases: TGTGCCAGCAGTTCGCCGGGGAACACTGAAGCTTTCTTT. Its protein is CASSSPGNTEAFF.

The chain uses TRBV7-9 and TRBJ1-6; TRBD1 is a possible D gene (6 bases). The germline V and J ends were trimmed by 6 bases and 10 bases, with 13 bases remaining between them. The CDR3 has 13 amino acids. The germline gives CDR1 SEHNR, CDR2 FQNEAQ (reference sequence). CDR3 nucleotides: TGTGCCAGCAGTATGACAGGAAGCTCACCCCTCCACTTT. Translation: CASSMTGSSPLHF.

V gene TRBV5-6 combines with J gene TRBJ2-3, with a weak D call TRBD1 (5 bases). V dropped 4 bases and J dropped 4 bases, with 7 bases sitting between them. Germline CDR1 SGHDT, CDR2 YYEEEE. The CDR3 runs 12 residues. The CDR3 DNA is TGTGCCAGCAGCCCAGGGTCAGATACGCAGTATTTT. It translates to CASSPGSDTQYF.

The V call is TRBV30, the J call TRBJ1-1; TRBD1 matches 8 bases. CDR3 length: 17 residues. V dropped 0 bases and J dropped 5; count of bases not matched to a gene: 14. Germline values: CDR1 GTSNPN, CDR2 SVGIG (reference sequence). CDR3 in amino acids: CAWSVLGRGLSITEAFF. The CDR3 coding sequence is TGTGCCTGGAGTGTACTGGGCAGGGGGCTATCGATAACTGAAGCTTTCTTT.

The chain has TRBV4-1 and TRBJ2-3; 10 bases match TRBD2. Germline-derived CDR1 and CDR2 are MGHRA and YSYEKL. Germline trimming cut 0 bases from V and 0 bases from J; bases unmatched to any gene: 9. The CDR3 has 19 amino acids. The CDR3 DNA follows: TGCGCCAGCAGCCAAGATCCTAGCGGGAGACCGCTTAGCACAGATACGCAGTATTTT. Amino acids: CASSQDPSGRPLSTDTQYF.

The chain uses TRBV5-6 and TRBJ2-1; TRBD2 agrees at 11 bases. This CDR3 has 16 residues. The V and J ends lost 0 bases and 4 bases, in that order; junction bases with no gene match: 3. Germline V gene data show CDR1 as SGHDT and CDR2 as YYEEEE. For the CDR3, the DNA is TGTGCCAGCAGCTTGGAGGCTAGCGGGAGGTACAATGAGCAGTTCTTC. This encodes CASSLEASGRYNEQFF.

The chain employs TRBV4-2 and TRBJ2-4; D may be TRBD1 (5 bases). V was clipped by 3 bases and J by 6 bases, with 12 bases between them. The germline V gene encodes CDR1 LGHNA and CDR2 YNFKEQ. The CDR3 loop spans 14 amino acids. The CDR3 reads CASSHGDRGNIQYF. CDR3 DNA sequence: TGTGCCAGCAGCCATGGCGACAGAGGAAACATTCAGTACTTC.

The chain uses TRBV4-3 and TRBJ2-7, with 7 bases fitting TRBD2. The trim removed 3 bases at V and 4 bases at J, leaving 3 bases unmatched. The V gene's germline CDR1 is LGHNA and CDR2 YSLEER. CDR3 length equals 13 residues. CDR3: CASSQGGGYEQYF. The CDR3 bases are TGCGCCAGCAGCCAGGGGGGGGGATACGAGCAGTACTTC.

The chain is built from TRBV6-5 and TRBJ1-2; 11 bases are shared with TRBD1. Germline CDR1 reads MNHEY; CDR2 reads SVGAGI. The V segment lost 4 bases and the J segment 8 bases; nucleotides outside the gene matches: 6. The CDR3 is 14 residues long. CDR3 sequence reads: CASSSWTGGDGYTF. The CDR3 DNA is TGTGCCAGCAGTTCATGGACAGGGGGCGACGGCTACACCTTC.

The table lists this clone with a count of one. This chain connects TRBV28 to TRBJ2-5; D gene unclear. CDR1 is MDHEN, CDR2 SYDVKM, per germline. The CDR3 length is 10 residues. Trimming took 6 bases from V and 4 from J, leaving 3 bases between them. The CDR3 loop is CASSLETQYF. The DNA for the CDR3 is TGTGCCAGCAGCTTAGAGACCCAGTACTTC.

The chain has TRBV11-2 and TRBJ2-1; TRBD2 aligns across 12 bases. J lost 3 bases, V lost 6 bases, and 6 bases had no gene match. Germline V gene lookup returns CDR1 SGHAT and CDR2 FQNNGV. CDR3 length equals 16 residues. The CDR3 coding sequence is TGTGCCAGCAGAGATCCGGGACTAGCGGGCTACAATGAGCAGTTCTTC. Translation gives CASRDPGLAGYNEQFF. The full variable domain, in which reference TRBV11-2 and TRBJ2-1 provide the parts outside the CDR3, is EAGVAQSPRYKIIEKRQSVAFWCNPISGHATLYWYQQILGQGPKLLIQFQNNGVVDDSQLPKDRFSAERLKGVDSTLKIQPAKLEDSAVYLCASRDPGLAGYNEQFFGPGTRLTVL.

The chain employs TRBV4-2 and TRBJ2-1; TRBD2 matches 9 bases. The V segment lost 1 base and the J segment 4 bases; nucleotides outside the gene matches: 2. This CDR3 has 15 residues. Germline assignment: CDR1 LGHNA and CDR2 YNFKEQ. The CDR3 spells CASSQVLAGYNEQFF. The CDR3 DNA is TGTGCCAGCAGCCAAGTTCTAGCGGGATACAATGAGCAGTTCTTC.

This clone was picked up a small number of times. This chain joins TRBV19 and TRBJ1-3; D not resolved. The CDR3 runs to 14 residues. The germline V gene has CDR1 LNHDA and CDR2 SQIVND (reference sequence). V gave up 4 bases and J gave up 0 bases, with 7 bases separating them. CDR3 loop: CASSSVISGNTIYF. The CDR3 DNA reads TGTGCCAGTAGTAGTGTCATCTCTGGAAACACCATATATTTT.